The rows below give T cell receptor beta chains drawn from one sample of a study of vaccination and CD4 T cells after COVID-19. The antigens these receptors bind are not known. A single record per CDR3 protein comes from TCRdb applying MiXCR to the PCR reads. The sample holds approximately 13,000 distinct CDR3 sequences, around 60% seen once. Sequenced input: CD4+ T cells from blood, cultured in vitro. These receptors were collected from a human donor who had recovered from COVID-19. Each CDR3 is given with its conserved first and last residue. The D gene is left open where the match is weak. The listing skips clone size in some rows; elsewhere it reads once, few, many or a size class.

len: 14
abundance: few
v_gene: TRBV20-1
d_gene: TRBD2
j_gene: TRBJ2-5
CDR3aa: CSAAREAGGETQYF
CDR3nt: TGCAGTGCTGCCCGGGAGGCGGGGGGAGAGACCCAGTACTTC

len: 14
abundance: .
v_gene: TRBV7-6
d_gene: TRBD1
j_gene: TRBJ2-1
CDR3aa: CASSLGSGGNEQFF
CDR3nt: TGTGCCAGCAGCTTAGGGTCAGGGGGCAATGAGCAGTTCTTC

len: 14
abundance: few
v_gene: TRBV11-2
d_gene: .
j_gene: TRBJ2-5
CDR3aa: CASSVPGRRETQYF
CDR3nt: TGTGCCAGCAGCGTTCCAGGACGGAGAGAGACCCAGTACTTC

len: 19
abundance: .
v_gene: TRBV27
d_gene: .
j_gene: TRBJ1-6
CDR3aa: CASSLRGSGLSSYNSPLHF
CDR3nt: TGTGCCAGCAGTTTAAGGGGGAGCGGGCTGAGCTCCTATAATTCACCCCTCCACTTT

len: 15
abundance: .
v_gene: TRBV2
d_gene: TRBD1
j_gene: TRBJ2-7
CDR3aa: CASSFETGRWYEQYF
CDR3nt: TGTGCCAGCTCCTTCGAGACAGGGAGATGGTACGAGCAGTACTTC

len: 11
abundance: .
v_gene: TRBV7-2
d_gene: TRBD2
j_gene: TRBJ2-3
CDR3aa: CASSNSGPQYF
CDR3nt: TGTGCCAGCAGCAATAGCGGGCCGCAGTATTTT

len: 13
abundance: .
v_gene: TRBV24-1
d_gene: TRBD1
j_gene: TRBJ2-1
CDR3aa: CATSDRGQVKQFF
CDR3nt: TGTGCCACCAGTGATCGAGGACAGGTTAAGCAGTTCTTC

len: 17
abundance: .
v_gene: TRBV6-2/TRBV6-3
d_gene: .
j_gene: TRBJ2-7
CDR3aa: CASSYSPYRGLNYEQYF
CDR3nt: TGTGCCAGCAGTTACTCGCCCTACAGGGGACTAAACTACGAGCAGTACTTC

len: 15
abundance: .
v_gene: TRBV19
d_gene: TRBD1
j_gene: TRBJ2-7
CDR3aa: CASSRSGTGAYEQYF
CDR3nt: TGTGCCAGTAGTAGATCCGGGACAGGCGCCTACGAGCAGTACTTC

len: 13
abundance: .
v_gene: TRBV7-2
d_gene: .
j_gene: TRBJ2-1
CDR3aa: CASSAGGDNEQFF
CDR3nt: TGTGCCAGCAGCGCTGGAGGGGACAATGAGCAGTTCTTC

len: 13
abundance: few
v_gene: TRBV11-2
d_gene: .
j_gene: TRBJ2-7
CDR3aa: CASSFRVSYEQYF
CDR3nt: TGTGCCAGCAGCTTCAGGGTCTCCTACGAGCAGTACTTC